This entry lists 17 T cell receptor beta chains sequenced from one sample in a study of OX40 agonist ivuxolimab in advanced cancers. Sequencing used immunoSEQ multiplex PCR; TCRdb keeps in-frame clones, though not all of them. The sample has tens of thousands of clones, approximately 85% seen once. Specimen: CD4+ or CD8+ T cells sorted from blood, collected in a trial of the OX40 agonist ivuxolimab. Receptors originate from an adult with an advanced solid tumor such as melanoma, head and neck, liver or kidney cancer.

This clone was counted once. In nucleotides, the CDR3 is TGCGCCAGCAGCGATACGGGGATGGTTGAAGCTTTCTTT. Its translation is CASSDTGMVEAFF. The chain recombines TRBV5-1 with TRBJ1-1; no clear D. Germline V lookup: CDR1 SGHRS, CDR2 YFSETQ. The CDR3 has 13 residues. V gave up 4 bases and J gave up 7 bases, with 14 bases separating them. The complete variable domain, with remaining parts taken from reference TRBV5-1 and TRBJ1-1, reads KAGVTQTPRYLIKTRGQQVTLSCSPISGHRSVSWYQQTPGQGLQFLFEYFSETQRNKGNFPGRFSGRQFSNSRSEMNVSTLELGDSALYLCASSDTGMVEAFFGQGTRLTVV.

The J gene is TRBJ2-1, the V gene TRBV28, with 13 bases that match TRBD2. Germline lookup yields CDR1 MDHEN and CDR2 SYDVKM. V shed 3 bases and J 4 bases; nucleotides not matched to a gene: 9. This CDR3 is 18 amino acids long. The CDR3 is CASSFLSGTSGTYNEQFF. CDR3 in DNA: TGTGCCAGCAGTTTCCTTTCCGGGACTAGCGGGACATACAATGAGCAGTTCTTC.

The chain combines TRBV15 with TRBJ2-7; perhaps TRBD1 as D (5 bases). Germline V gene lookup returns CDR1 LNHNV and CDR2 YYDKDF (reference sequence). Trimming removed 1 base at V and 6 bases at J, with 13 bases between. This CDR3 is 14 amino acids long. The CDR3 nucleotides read TGTGCCACCAGCAGAGTAAGGGGATGGAGCGAGCAGTACTTC. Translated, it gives CATSRVRGWSEQYF.

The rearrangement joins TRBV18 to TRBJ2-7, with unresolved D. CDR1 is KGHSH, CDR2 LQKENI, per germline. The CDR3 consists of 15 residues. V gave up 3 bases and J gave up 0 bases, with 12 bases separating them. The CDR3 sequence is CASSPARRSSYEQYF. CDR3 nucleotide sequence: TGTGCCAGCTCACCTGCTCGAAGGTCCTCCTACGAGCAGTACTTC. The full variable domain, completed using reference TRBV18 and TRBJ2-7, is NAGVMQNPRHLVRRRGQEARLRCSPMKGHSHVYWYRQLPEEGLKFMVYLQKENIIDESGMPKERFSAEFPKEGPSILRIQQVVRGDSAAYFCASSPARRSSYEQYFGPGTRLTVT.

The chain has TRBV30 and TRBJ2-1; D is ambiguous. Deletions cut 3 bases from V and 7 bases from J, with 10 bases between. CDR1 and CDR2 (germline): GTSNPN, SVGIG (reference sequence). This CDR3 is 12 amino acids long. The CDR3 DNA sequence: TGTGCCTGGAGGCTACTTCGAAATGAGCAGTTCTTC. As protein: CAWRLLRNEQFF.

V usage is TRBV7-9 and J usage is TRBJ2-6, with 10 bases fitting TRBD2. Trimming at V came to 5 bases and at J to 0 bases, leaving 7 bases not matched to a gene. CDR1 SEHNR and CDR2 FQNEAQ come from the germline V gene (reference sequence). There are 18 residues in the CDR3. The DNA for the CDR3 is TGTGCCAGCAGCCGAGGACTAGCGGAACCCTCTGGGGCCAACGTCCTGACTTTC. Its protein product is CASSRGLAEPSGANVLTF.

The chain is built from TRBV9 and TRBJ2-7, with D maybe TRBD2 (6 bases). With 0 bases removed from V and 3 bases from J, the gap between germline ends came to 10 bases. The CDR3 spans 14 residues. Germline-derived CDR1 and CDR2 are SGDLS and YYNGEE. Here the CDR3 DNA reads TGTGCCAGCAGCGTAGACCCAGCGGGCTACGAGCAGTACTTC. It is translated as CASSVDPAGYEQYF.

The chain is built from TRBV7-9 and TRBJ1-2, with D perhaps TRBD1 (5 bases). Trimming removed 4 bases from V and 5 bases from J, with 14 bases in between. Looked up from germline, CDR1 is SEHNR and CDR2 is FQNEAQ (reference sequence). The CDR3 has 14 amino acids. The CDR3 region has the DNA TGTGCCAGCAGCTGGGGAGGGGACTTTTATGGCTACACCTTC. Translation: CASSWGGDFYGYTF.

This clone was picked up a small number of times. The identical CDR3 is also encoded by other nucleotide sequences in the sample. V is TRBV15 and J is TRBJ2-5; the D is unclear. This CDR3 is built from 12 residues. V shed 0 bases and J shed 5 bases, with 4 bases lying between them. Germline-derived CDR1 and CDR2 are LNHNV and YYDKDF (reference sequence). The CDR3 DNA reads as TGTGCCACCAGCAGAGAATCGGAGACCCAGTACTTC. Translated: CATSRESETQYF.

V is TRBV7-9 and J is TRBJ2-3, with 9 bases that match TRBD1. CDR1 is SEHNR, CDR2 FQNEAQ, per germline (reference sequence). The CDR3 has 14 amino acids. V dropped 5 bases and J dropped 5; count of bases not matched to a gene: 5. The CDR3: CASSPGTGKDTQYF. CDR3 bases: TGTGCCAGCAGCCCCGGGACAGGGAAAGATACGCAGTATTTT.

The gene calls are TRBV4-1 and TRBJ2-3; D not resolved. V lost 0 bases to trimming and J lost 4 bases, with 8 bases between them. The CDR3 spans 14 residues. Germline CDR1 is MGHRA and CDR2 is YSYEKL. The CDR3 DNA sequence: TGCGCCAGCAGCCAAGAGGTATTGGCAGATACGCAGTATTTT. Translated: CASSQEVLADTQYF.

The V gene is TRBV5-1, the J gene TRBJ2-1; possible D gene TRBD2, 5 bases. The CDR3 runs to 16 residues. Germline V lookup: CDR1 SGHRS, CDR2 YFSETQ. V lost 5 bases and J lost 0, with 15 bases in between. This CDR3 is CASRDGGGGSYNEQFF. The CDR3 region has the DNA TGCGCCAGCAGGGATGGTGGAGGCGGCTCCTACAATGAGCAGTTCTTC.

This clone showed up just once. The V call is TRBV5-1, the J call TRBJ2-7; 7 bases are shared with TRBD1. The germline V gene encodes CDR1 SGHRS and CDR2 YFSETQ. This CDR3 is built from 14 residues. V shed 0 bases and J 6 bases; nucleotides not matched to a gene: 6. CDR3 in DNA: TGCGCCAGCAGCTTGGGACAGGGCGGAGGCGAGCAGTACTTC. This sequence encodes CASSLGQGGGEQYF.

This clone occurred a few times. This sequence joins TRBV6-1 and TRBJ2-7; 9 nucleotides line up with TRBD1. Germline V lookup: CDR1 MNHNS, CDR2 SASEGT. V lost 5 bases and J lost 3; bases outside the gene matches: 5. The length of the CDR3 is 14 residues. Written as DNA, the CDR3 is TGTGCCAGCAGTAACCGGGACAGGGACTACGAGCAGTACTTC. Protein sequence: CASSNRDRDYEQYF.

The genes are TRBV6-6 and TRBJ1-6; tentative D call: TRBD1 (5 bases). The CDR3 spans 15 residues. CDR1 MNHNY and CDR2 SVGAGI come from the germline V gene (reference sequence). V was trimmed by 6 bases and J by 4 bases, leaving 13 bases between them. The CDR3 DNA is TGTGCCAGCAGCTCACTGACAGAATATAATTCACCCCTCCACTTT. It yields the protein CASSSLTEYNSPLHF.

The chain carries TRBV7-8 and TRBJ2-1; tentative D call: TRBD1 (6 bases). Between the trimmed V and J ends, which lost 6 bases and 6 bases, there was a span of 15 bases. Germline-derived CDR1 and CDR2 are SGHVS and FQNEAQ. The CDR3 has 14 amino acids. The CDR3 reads CASRGASPGNEQFF. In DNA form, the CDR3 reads TGTGCCAGCAGGGGGGCGTCGCCGGGCAATGAGCAGTTCTTC. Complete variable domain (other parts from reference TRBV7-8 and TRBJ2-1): GAGVSQSPRYKVAKRGQDVALRCDPISGHVSLFWYQQALGQGPEFLTYFQNEAQLDKSGLPSDRFFAERPEGSVSTLKIQRTQQEDSAVYLCASRGASPGNEQFFGPGTRLTVL.

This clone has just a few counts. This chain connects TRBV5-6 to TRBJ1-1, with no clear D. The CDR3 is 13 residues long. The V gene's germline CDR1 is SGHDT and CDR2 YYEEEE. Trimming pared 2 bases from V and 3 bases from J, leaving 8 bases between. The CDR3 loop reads CASSFVWDTEAFF. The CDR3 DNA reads TGTGCCAGCAGCTTTGTCTGGGACACTGAAGCTTTCTTT.